The clone carrying this T cell receptor (beta chain) was counted a few times. Its antigen is unknown. This entry belongs to a study of molecular identifiers for immune sequencing clone quantification. Turning to the study itself: Naive CD8 RNA (about 19,000 or 110,000 cells) was divided into five aliquots, with four sequenced.

V was pared by 3 bases and J by 1 base, with 15 bases between. This CDR3 has 16 residues. The germline V gene encodes CDR1 KGHSH and CDR2 LQKENI. Study-wide results and caveats: Barcode sharing among identical TCR molecules could make large clones appear smaller.

TCRdb redid the calling of the PCR reads with MiXCR, one entry per CDR3 protein. The sample contains some 100,000 distinct CDR3 sequences, roughly 38% of which appear only once. Sequenced input: naive CD8+ T cells from blood, with Jurkat cell RNA spiked in. Subset described: FACS-sorted CD8+CD4-CCR7+CD45RA+ naive T cells. This sequence was found in a human donor in good health. Some libraries in this study had Jurkat cell RNA spiked in. The chain employs TRBV18 and TRBJ1-1; D possibly corresponds to TRBD1 (5 bases). The CDR3 nucleotides read TGTGCCAGCTCACCGACCGGGGGGACTTCGAACACTGAAGCTTTCTTT. Translating gives CASSPTGGTSNTEAFF.